These 11 T cell receptor beta chains share one sample of origin, sequenced in a study of a mutant IDH1 vaccine in newly diagnosed glioma. These receptors have no identified antigens. Repertoires were generated with immunoSEQ multiplex PCR, while TCRdb's copy carries only in-frame clones and drops some. The sample carries some 49,000 clones, 70% to 85% recorded once. Time point described: week 47, end of study. Topical imiquimod was applied with each vaccine dose, which held 300 ug of mutant IDH1 20-mer peptide. Material: PBMCs, obtained from a glioma patient whose treatment included an IDH1 peptide vaccine. The source is a middle-aged woman with glioma. Some clones in this sample may be carry-over from other donors' samples.

This chain uses TRBV7-2 with TRBJ1-1, with TRBD1 as a possible D gene (6 bases). Trimming shortened V by 3 bases and J by 4 bases, and 12 bases separated the two germline ends. The CDR3 is 14 amino acids. The germline V gene has CDR1 SGHTA and CDR2 FQGNSA. CDR3 amino acids: CASSFRGGGTEAFF. The CDR3 DNA reads as TGTGCCAGCAGCTTTCGGGGGGGCGGCACTGAAGCTTTCTTT.

The chain recombines TRBV9 with TRBJ2-7, with 7 bases that match TRBD2. V trimming: 7 bases; J trimming: 2 bases; junction bases outside the gene matches: 9. The CDR3 contains 14 residues. CDR1 is SGDLS, CDR2 YYNGEE, per germline. The CDR3 spells CASSSGKAAYEQYF. DNA for the CDR3: TGTGCCAGCTCAAGCGGGAAGGCCGCCTACGAGCAGTACTTC. The full variable domain, in which reference TRBV9 and TRBJ2-7 provide the parts outside the CDR3, is DSGVTQTPKHLITATGQRVTLRCSPRSGDLSVYWYQQSLDQGLQFLIQYYNGEERAKGNILERFSAQQFPDLHSELNLSSLELGDSALYFCASSSGKAAYEQYFGPGTRLTVT.

This clone was found a few times. This sequence joins TRBV4-1 and TRBJ1-2; 10 nucleotides agree with TRBD1. Germline V gene lookup returns CDR1 MGHRA and CDR2 YSYEKL. V was pared by 1 base and J by 2 bases, with 4 bases of the junction left unmatched. The CDR3 length is 16 residues. CDR3 in DNA: TGCGCCAGCAGCCAAGTTTGGGGACAGGGGAACTATGGCTACACCTTC. It encodes CASSQVWGQGNYGYTF.

The chain joins TRBV19 to TRBJ2-7; the D gene is possibly TRBD2 (6 bases). This CDR3 spans 13 amino acids. V dropped 6 bases and J dropped 3 bases, with 12 bases sitting between them. The germline V gene has CDR1 LNHDA and CDR2 SQIVND (reference sequence). In DNA form, the CDR3 reads TGTGCCAGTAGAAGGTCCGGGAGCTACGAGCAGTACTTC. It translates to CASRRSGSYEQYF.

The CDR3 region is CASSRRAGSSYEQYF. The CDR3 DNA follows: TGCGCCAGCAGCCGGAGGGCGGGCAGCTCCTACGAGCAGTACTTC. The rearrangement links TRBV4-3 to TRBJ2-7; D might be TRBD2 (6 bases). The germline V gene has CDR1 LGHNA and CDR2 YSLEER. The V end lost 4 bases, the J end lost 0 bases, and 13 bases lay between the germline ends. The CDR3 is made up of 15 amino acids.

The chain uses TRBV7-2 and TRBJ2-3; 9 positions match TRBD2. V dropped 6 bases and J dropped 2; count of bases not matched to a gene: 12. The CDR3 has 17 amino acids. Per germline, CDR1 SGHTA and CDR2 FQGNSA. The CDR3 is CASSRISGGRFTDTQYF. In DNA, the CDR3 is TGTGCCAGCAGTCGAATCAGCGGGGGGCGGTTCACAGATACGCAGTATTTT.

This chain links TRBV4-3 with TRBJ2-7; unclear D gene. CDR3 length equals 14 residues. V gave up 1 base and J gave up 5 bases, with 12 bases separating them. Per germline, CDR1 LGHNA and CDR2 YSLEER. The CDR3 bases are TGCGCCAGCAGCCAAGGGCTGTGGGTGAACGAGCAGTACTTC. As protein: CASSQGLWVNEQYF.

This clone was recorded a few times. The chain carries TRBV11-3 and TRBJ2-3; 11 bases line up with TRBD1. The CDR3 has 14 amino acids. Germline V lookup: CDR1 SGHNT, CDR2 YENEEA. V lost 5 bases and J lost 6; bases outside the gene matches: 4. This CDR3 reads CASSRDRGLDTQYF. The CDR3 coding sequence is TGTGCCAGCAGCCGGGACAGGGGGTTGGATACGCAGTATTTT.

The chain recombines TRBV15 with TRBJ2-7; D not resolved. Trimming removed 5 bases from V and 4 bases from J, with 9 bases in between. CDR1 LNHNV and CDR2 YYDKDF come from the germline V gene (reference sequence). The length of the CDR3 is 12 residues. The CDR3 spells CATSSDWYEQYF. CDR3 bases: TGTGCCACCAGCTCAGACTGGTACGAGCAGTACTTC.

This clone came up a few times. This rearrangement joins TRBV27 to TRBJ1-5; TRBD1 agrees at 8 bases. The CDR3 has 14 amino acids. Germline CDR1 and CDR2: MNHEY and SMNVEV (reference sequence). The V gene end was trimmed by 5 bases and the J gene end by 6 bases; junction bases not matched to a gene: 6. The CDR3 loop is CASSVTGGGQPQHF. DNA of the CDR3: TGTGCCAGCAGTGTTACAGGGGGGGGTCAGCCCCAGCATTTT.

Points on this clone: Its ends do not fully match the called genes, so a read error is possible. J is TRBJ1-1 and V is TRBV6-5; tentative D call: TRBD1 (5 bases). Germline CDR1 and CDR2: MNHEY and SVGAGI. The CDR3 runs to 15 residues. The CDR3 DNA is TGTGCCAGCAGTGACTTGGGGGACGGCGGCACTGAAGCTTCCTTT. As protein: CASSDLGDGGTEASF.